The 5 T cell receptor beta chains below all came from one sample that was sequenced in a study of shared clonotypes between healthy human individuals. The repertoire was sequenced with immunoSEQ multiplex PCR; TCRdb's copy has only in-frame clones and lacks some. The table has roughly 680,000 clones, over 60% seen once. What was sequenced was memory CD4+ T cells sorted from blood. The subset is: CD45RA-negative fraction. Every receptor here comes from a woman younger than 45 in good health.

This chain links TRBV30 with TRBJ1-2; D may be TRBD1 (6 bases). This CDR3 contains 14 residues. Germline CDR1 and CDR2: GTSNPN and SVGIG (reference sequence). V shed 4 bases and J shed 8 bases, with 20 bases lying between them. The CDR3 protein is CAWMDSRFLWGYTF. CDR3 in DNA: TGTGCCTGGATGGACAGTCGCTTTCTTTGGGGCTACACCTTC.

V is TRBV5-1 and J is TRBJ2-2; D might be TRBD2 (6 bases). CDR1 SGHRS and CDR2 YFSETQ come from the germline V gene. This CDR3 contains 15 residues. Trimming cost V 7 bases and J 3 bases, with 16 bases left between them. DNA of the CDR3: TGCGCCAGCTCGGTTTTGTGGGGGGACACCGGGGAGCTGTTTTTT. Translation gives CASSVLWGDTGELFF.

V is TRBV30 and J is TRBJ2-7; TRBD1 might be the D (6 bases). V lost 2 bases and J lost 2, with 10 bases in between. The CDR3 is 13 residues long. Germline V lookup: CDR1 GTSNPN, CDR2 SVGIG (reference sequence). The CDR3 region has the DNA TGTGCCTGGAGTAGAGGGACAACCTACGAGCAGTACTTC. Translating gives CAWSRGTTYEQYF.

The chain employs TRBV6-6 and TRBJ2-7, with D perhaps TRBD1 or TRBD2 (5 bases each). The CDR3 contains 15 residues. Trimming shortened V by 6 bases and J by 5 bases, and 20 bases separated the two germline ends. Germline values: CDR1 MNHNY, CDR2 SVGAGI (reference sequence). DNA for the CDR3: TGTGCCAGCAGCCATAGCCCAAGGGGAGACAACGAGCAGTACTTC. Protein sequence: CASSHSPRGDNEQYF.

CDR3 protein: CASSDGGQGKGGYTF. The CDR3 coding sequence is TGTGCCAGCAGTGATGGAGGACAGGGGAAGGGTGGCTACACCTTC. The genes are TRBV6-1 and TRBJ1-2, with 9 bases fitting TRBD1. The length of the CDR3 is 15 residues. Per germline, CDR1 MNHNS and CDR2 SASEGT. J was trimmed by 7 bases and V by 3 bases; bases with no gene match: 9.